This note documents a single T cell receptor (beta chain) sequence. Generated by immunoSEQ multiplex PCR, the TCRdb table keeps only in-frame clones and is missing some. The sample gives 25,000 to 35,000 clones, 70% to 90% of which show up once; roughly 8% is in the top ten. This CDR3 spans 15 amino acids. Trimming stripped 11 bases from V and 0 bases from J, with 19 bases between. The sample is drawn from a study of PD-1 and CTLA-4 blockade in melanoma. J is TRBJ1-1 and V is TRBV23-1; D unclear. TRBV23-1 is filed as an ORF, its function uncertain. This TCR came from a human donor with melanoma. The sequencing used CD8+ T cells from peripheral blood, collected before anti-PD-1 treatment. The DNA for the CDR3 is TGCGCCGGTCCGTGGGTGAGGAGCATGAACACTGAAGCTTTCTTT. It encodes CAGPWVRSMNTEAFF.